The 32 T cell receptor beta chains in this list originate from one sample, sequenced in a study of blood T cell repertoires in COVID-19. Sequencing used immunoSEQ multiplex PCR; TCRdb keeps in-frame clones, though not all of them. The data show 250,000 to 350,000 clones, around 89% seen once. Material for sequencing was PBMCs or T cells enriched from blood (not recorded which). These receptors were collected from a woman aged 18-29 years with acute COVID-19.

The chain combines TRBV30 with TRBJ1-2; no clear D gene. The CDR3 is 14 amino acids. Between the trimmed V and J ends, which lost 0 bases and 3 bases, there was a span of 11 bases. CDR1 GTSNPN and CDR2 SVGIG come from the germline V gene (reference sequence). The CDR3 sequence: CAWSVQARYYGYTF. The CDR3 DNA sequence: TGTGCCTGGAGTGTCCAGGCCAGATACTATGGCTACACCTTC.

The chain employs TRBV6-5 and TRBJ2-2; D not resolved. Germline CDR1 MNHEY, CDR2 SVGAGI. The CDR3 spans 13 residues. V was shortened by 8 bases and J by 4 bases, with 11 bases between the two germline ends. CDR3 residues: CASFQSPTGELFF. DNA for the CDR3: TGTGCCAGCTTCCAGTCCCCCACCGGGGAGCTGTTTTTT.

This clone has just a few counts. This sample includes further DNA sequences coding for the same CDR3. The chain uses TRBV18 and TRBJ2-5, with unresolved D. Germline lookup yields CDR1 KGHSH and CDR2 LQKENI. The CDR3 loop spans 12 amino acids. V was pared by 6 bases and J by 0 bases, with 5 bases between. The CDR3 here is CASSPYQETQYF. The CDR3 nucleotides are TGTGCCAGCTCCCCGTACCAAGAGACCCAGTACTTC.

The chain uses TRBV27 and TRBJ2-1; 12 bases fit TRBD2. Germline CDR1 reads MNHEY; CDR2 reads SMNVEV (reference sequence). J gave up 7 bases and V 8 bases, and 12 bases lay outside the gene matches. CDR3 length equals 16 residues. The CDR3 coding sequence is TGTGCCAGCGGTCGGCTAGCGGGAGGGAAGGGAAATGAGCAGTTCTTC. It specifies CASGRLAGGKGNEQFF.

This clone was counted once. The rearrangement joins TRBV5-1 to TRBJ1-1; D is unresolved. This CDR3 spans 10 amino acids. The V end lost 3 bases, the J end lost 10 bases, and 7 bases lay between the germline ends. Germline V gives CDR1 SGHRS, CDR2 YFSETQ. The CDR3 sequence is CASSSNPAFF. CDR3 DNA: TGCGCCAGCAGCTCCAATCCAGCTTTCTTT.

The chain uses TRBV9 and TRBJ1-3, with unresolved D. CDR1 and CDR2 (germline): SGDLS, YYNGEE. Trimming removed 3 bases from V and 4 bases from J, with 11 bases in between. The CDR3 is 14 amino acids. The CDR3 DNA sequence: TGTGCCAGCAGCGCCCAGGTTTCAGGAAACACCATATATTTT. This translates into CASSAQVSGNTIYF.

This chain links TRBV18 with TRBJ2-7; 11 bases map to TRBD2. V lost 3 bases, J lost 3 bases, and 7 bases stayed unmatched. The CDR3 has 16 amino acids. CDR1 and CDR2 (germline): KGHSH, LQKENI. The CDR3 coding sequence is TGTGCCAGCTCACCTCTTAGCGGGAGGGACGTCTACGAGCAGTACTTC. It is translated as CASSPLSGRDVYEQYF.

This sequence joins TRBV28 and TRBJ1-2; tentative D call: TRBD1 (6 bases). Germline assignment: CDR1 MDHEN and CDR2 SYDVKM. The CDR3 has 16 residues. V gave up 4 bases and J gave up 3 bases, with 18 bases separating them. This CDR3 is CASSSVTGSFYYGYTF. The CDR3 bases are TGTGCCAGCAGTTCCGTGACAGGATCTTTTTACTATGGCTACACCTTC.

V is TRBV3-1 (or the pseudogene TRBV3-2) and J is TRBJ2-1; 8 bases are shared with TRBD1. V shed 5 bases and J 1 base; nucleotides not matched to a gene: 10. This CDR3 comprises 17 residues. Germline loops: CDR1 LGHDT, CDR2 YNNKEL (reference sequence). CDR3 residues: CASSSFDQGASYNEQFF. CDR3 nucleotide sequence: TGTGCCAGCAGCTCCTTTGACCAGGGGGCGTCCTACAATGAGCAGTTCTTC.

The chain employs TRBV5-1 and TRBJ2-3; D might be TRBD1 (5 bases). The germline V gene has CDR1 SGHRS and CDR2 YFSETQ. V shed 3 bases and J shed 4 bases, with 12 bases lying between them. The CDR3 loop spans 14 amino acids. CDR3 coding DNA: TGCGCCAGCAGCTGGGGCCTAAGCCCAGATACGCAGTATTTT. This sequence encodes CASSWGLSPDTQYF.

This clone appeared once. The gene calls are TRBV28 and TRBJ2-5; D may be TRBD1 (5 bases). Germline values: CDR1 MDHEN, CDR2 SYDVKM. The CDR3 is 14 residues long. V was trimmed by 8 bases and J by 6 bases, leaving 19 bases between them. The DNA for the CDR3 is TGTGCCAGCCGCTCCAGAGACAGTACGAAGACCCAGTACTTC. It codes for CASRSRDSTKTQYF.

The chain joins TRBV11-3 to TRBJ1-5; D might be TRBD1 (6 bases). V lost 1 base and J lost 6, with 10 bases in between. The CDR3 is 14 residues long. Germline CDR1 reads SGHNT; CDR2 reads YENEEA. CDR3 DNA: TGTGCCAGCAGCTTAGCAGGGGAGGGTCAGCCCCAGCATTTT. Translation gives CASSLAGEGQPQHF.

The chain joins TRBV29-1 to TRBJ2-7; 9 bases are shared with TRBD1. The V gene's germline CDR1 is SQVTM and CDR2 ANQGSEA. The V gene end was trimmed by 5 bases and the J gene end by 3 bases; junction bases not matched to a gene: 5. The CDR3 runs to 13 residues. The CDR3 loop is CSVRQGGYYEQYF. The CDR3 DNA follows: TGCAGCGTTAGACAGGGGGGGTACTACGAGCAGTACTTC.

The rearrangement links TRBV7-2 to TRBJ2-3; TRBD1 might be the D (7 bases). V gave up 2 bases and J gave up 3 bases, with 18 bases separating them. The CDR3 runs to 17 residues. Germline V gene data show CDR1 as SGHTA and CDR2 as FQGNSA. The CDR3 DNA is TGTGCCAGCAGCTTAATGGCGGCAGGGGGAGGAACAGATACGCAGTATTTT. This gives the protein CASSLMAAGGGTDTQYF.

The rearrangement links TRBV7-3 to TRBJ2-1, with 9 bases that match TRBD1. V gave up 6 bases and J gave up 5 bases; unmatched junction bases: 8. Germline loops: CDR1 SGHTA, CDR2 FQGTGA. The CDR3 runs 15 residues. In nucleotides, the CDR3 is TGTGCCAGCAGTCCTCGGACAGGGGCGGACAATGAGCAGTTCTTC. This sequence encodes CASSPRTGADNEQFF.

CDR3 sequence (DNA): TGTGCCAGCGAGAGGACAGAGAACACCGGGGAGCTGTTTTTT. Translating it yields CASERTENTGELFF. This chain links TRBV28 with TRBJ2-2, with D possibly TRBD1 on 6 matching bases. Germline-derived CDR1 and CDR2 are MDHEN and SYDVKM. Deletions cut 8 bases from V and 1 base from J, with 11 bases between. The CDR3 contains 14 residues.

The chain recombines TRBV10-3 with TRBJ2-5; 9 nucleotides agree with TRBD1. There are 13 residues in the CDR3. J lost 4 bases, V lost 4 bases, and 1 base had no gene match. Germline assignment: CDR1 ENHRY and CDR2 SYGVKD. CDR3 sequence: CAISGQGVETQYF. In nucleotides, the CDR3 is TGTGCCATCAGTGGACAGGGGGTAGAGACCCAGTACTTC.

The J gene is TRBJ1-4, the V gene TRBV20-1; D is possibly TRBD1 (6 bases). From germline, CDR1 is DFQATT and CDR2 SNEGSKA (reference sequence). The CDR3 runs 13 residues. V was cut by 3 bases and J by 8 bases, with 13 bases left in between. In DNA, the CDR3 is TGCAGTGCTAGTTACAGGGTTGGAGAAAAACTGTTTTTT. It yields the protein CSASYRVGEKLFF.

CDR3 DNA sequence: TGTGCCAGCAGCGTAGTACCCGAACGGGAAGCTTTCTTT. This encodes CASSVVPEREAFF. The J gene is TRBJ1-1, the V gene TRBV9; D gene unclear. The germline gives CDR1 SGDLS, CDR2 YYNGEE. The CDR3 contains 13 residues. V lost 0 bases and J 8 bases, leaving 11 bases between the germline ends.

The chain links TRBV18 to TRBJ2-1; no definite D call. This CDR3 is 13 amino acids long. V gave up 2 bases and J gave up 11 bases, with 13 bases separating them. Germline values: CDR1 KGHSH, CDR2 LQKENI. In nucleotides, the CDR3 is TGTGCCAGCTCACCAAACGGCGGTAACCAGCAGTTCTTC. Translated: CASSPNGGNQQFF.

Only a few counts were recorded for this clone. The rearrangement uses TRBV6-5 and TRBJ2-7; D remains ambiguous. V lost 6 bases and J 0 bases, leaving 9 bases between the germline ends. Germline loops: CDR1 MNHEY, CDR2 SVGAGI. The CDR3 spans 13 residues. The CDR3 is CASSRLNSYEQYF. For the CDR3, the DNA is TGTGCCAGCAGCAGACTCAACTCCTACGAGCAGTACTTC.

V usage is TRBV14 and J usage is TRBJ2-2; D possibly corresponds to TRBD1 (6 bases). The CDR3 runs to 16 residues. The germline V gene encodes CDR1 SGHDN and CDR2 FVKESK. V lost 1 base and J 0 bases, leaving 9 bases between the germline ends. The CDR3 region is CASSQGQGTNTGELFF. CDR3 sequence (DNA): TGTGCCAGCAGCCAAGGGCAGGGGACGAACACCGGGGAGCTGTTTTTT.

The rearrangement uses TRBV28 and TRBJ2-7; 9 bases align to TRBD1. Germline V gene data show CDR1 as MDHEN and CDR2 as SYDVKM. Trimming at V came to 4 bases and at J to 0 bases, leaving 4 bases not matched to a gene. This CDR3 comprises 15 residues. CDR3 nucleotide sequence: TGTGCCAGCAGTTCCGGACAGGGGCCCTCCTACGAGCAGTACTTC. Amino acid sequence: CASSSGQGPSYEQYF. The whole variable domain, filled in from reference TRBV28 and TRBJ2-7, reads DVKVTQSSRYLVKRTGEKVFLECVQDMDHENMFWYRQDPGLGLRLIYFSYDVKMKEKGDIPEGYSVSREKKERFSLILESASTNQTSMYLCASSSGQGPSYEQYFGPGTRLTVT.

The chain uses TRBV7-3 and TRBJ2-7; D is uncertain. CDR3 length: 19 residues. Germline CDR1 SGHTA, CDR2 FQGTGA. V dropped 4 bases and J dropped 0 bases, with 25 bases sitting between them. The CDR3 sequence is CASSSRRVPKTQSSYEQYF. CDR3 nucleotides: TGTGCCAGCAGCTCTCGCCGGGTTCCCAAAACCCAGAGCTCCTACGAGCAGTACTTC.

The chain uses TRBV9 and TRBJ2-2; TRBD2 agrees at 10 bases. Germline CDR1 is SGDLS and CDR2 is YYNGEE. V shed 0 bases, J shed 6 bases, and the junction held 5 bases outside the gene matches. The CDR3 sequence is 16 residues long. The CDR3 is CASSVAGLAGAGELFF. As DNA, the CDR3 is TGTGCCAGCAGCGTAGCAGGGCTAGCGGGAGCCGGGGAGCTGTTTTTT. Complete variable domain (other parts from reference TRBV9 and TRBJ2-2): DSGVTQTPKHLITATGQRVTLRCSPRSGDLSVYWYQQSLDQGLQFLIQYYNGEERAKGNILERFSAQQFPDLHSELNLSSLELGDSALYFCASSVAGLAGAGELFFGEGSRLTVL.

This chain uses TRBV9 with TRBJ1-2; TRBD1 matches at 7 bases. CDR3 length: 17 residues. V dropped 2 bases and J dropped 2; count of bases not matched to a gene: 12. In germline, CDR1 is SGDLS, CDR2 YYNGEE. The CDR3 protein is CASSVTGAPSPNYGYTF. The CDR3 DNA follows: TGTGCCAGCAGCGTTACAGGGGCGCCGTCCCCAAACTATGGCTACACCTTC.

The chain combines TRBV2 with TRBJ1-5, with TRBD1 matching 7 bases. Germline V lookup: CDR1 SNHLY, CDR2 FYNNEI. Trimming took 5 bases from V and 1 from J; bases not matched to a gene: 5. The CDR3 sequence is 15 residues long. The DNA for the CDR3 is TGTGCCAGCAGTCAACAGGGGTTCAGCAATCAGCCCCAGCATTTT. Protein: CASSQQGFSNQPQHF.

J is TRBJ1-3 and V is TRBV5-8, with TRBD1 matching 9 bases. This CDR3 comprises 17 residues. The J segment lost 2 bases and the V segment lost 6 bases, leaving 12 bases of the junction unmatched. Germline V CDR1 and CDR2: SGHTS, YDEGEE. In nucleotides, the CDR3 is TGTGCCAGCACCAATGTACTGGACAGGGGACCTGGAAACACCATATATTTT. Protein sequence: CASTNVLDRGPGNTIYF.

The chain links TRBV28 to TRBJ1-1; D perhaps matches TRBD1 (5 bases). Deletions cut 6 bases from V and 4 bases from J, with 18 bases between. This CDR3 is built from 15 residues. CDR1 is MDHEN, CDR2 SYDVKM, per germline. CDR3 sequence (DNA): TGTGCCAGCAGGCTCCCGCAGGGCCTTAGCACTGAAGCTTTCTTT. Translation: CASRLPQGLSTEAFF.

The V gene is TRBV27, the J gene TRBJ1-1; D is unresolved. Trimming took 6 bases from V and 0 from J, leaving 8 bases between them. Germline CDR1 reads MNHEY; CDR2 reads SMNVEV (reference sequence). The CDR3 loop spans 13 amino acids. Here the CDR3 reads CASRRRVNTEAFF. As DNA, the CDR3 is TGTGCCAGCAGGAGACGGGTGAACACTGAAGCTTTCTTT.

This chain uses TRBV28 with TRBJ1-4; D call uncertain. The CDR3 covers 15 residues. Looked up from germline, CDR1 is MDHEN and CDR2 is SYDVKM. V lost 4 bases to trimming and J lost 4 bases, with 13 bases between them. CDR3 DNA sequence: TGTGCCAGCAGTTCCCGGCGTAGACTTAATGAAAAACTGTTTTTT. This encodes CASSSRRRLNEKLFF. The full variable domain, rest sourced from reference TRBV28 and TRBJ1-4, is DVKVTQSSRYLVKRTGEKVFLECVQDMDHENMFWYRQDPGLGLRLIYFSYDVKMKEKGDIPEGYSVSREKKERFSLILESASTNQTSMYLCASSSRRRLNEKLFFGSGTQLSVL.

The chain carries TRBV9 and TRBJ1-2, with 10 nucleotides matching TRBD1. The V segment lost 1 base and the J segment 0 bases; nucleotides outside the gene matches: 12. The CDR3 consists of 19 residues. Germline loops: CDR1 SGDLS, CDR2 YYNGEE. The CDR3 loop reads CASSVSPRDRGLSNYGYTF. CDR3 bases: TGTGCCAGCAGCGTAAGTCCCCGGGACAGGGGACTATCTAACTATGGCTACACCTTC. Filled out from reference TRBV9 and TRBJ1-2, the complete variable domain reads DSGVTQTPKHLITATGQRVTLRCSPRSGDLSVYWYQQSLDQGLQFLIQYYNGEERAKGNILERFSAQQFPDLHSELNLSSLELGDSALYFCASSVSPRDRGLSNYGYTFGSGTRLTVV.